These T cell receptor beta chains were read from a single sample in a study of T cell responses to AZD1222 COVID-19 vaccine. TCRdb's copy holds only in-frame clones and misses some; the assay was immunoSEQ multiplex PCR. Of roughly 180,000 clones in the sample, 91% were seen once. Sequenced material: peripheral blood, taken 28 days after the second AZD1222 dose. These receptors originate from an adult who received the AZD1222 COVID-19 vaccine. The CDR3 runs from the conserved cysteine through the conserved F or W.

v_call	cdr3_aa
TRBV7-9	CASSTAQGNTLGQYF
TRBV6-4	CASSVQGANYGYTF
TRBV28	CASRLWDGPQHF
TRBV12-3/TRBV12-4	CASSLDSYYEQYF
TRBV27	CASSSWSSGANVLTF
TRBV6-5	CASARDGVYYGYTF
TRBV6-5	CASSRDRGVQPQHF
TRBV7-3	CASSLTPGGHYEQYF
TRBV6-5	CASSRTAHSGNTIYF
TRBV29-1	CSVAHDRVNTEAFF
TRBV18	CASSPQTGLSGYTF
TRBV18	CASSPPGHTTNEKLFF
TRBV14	CASSPRGNYGYTF
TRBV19	CASMGNTPEPTF
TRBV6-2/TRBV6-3	CASSYRRGQGRTTEAFF
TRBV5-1	CASSSLGTSGRAGNTGELFF
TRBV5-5	CASSHYGGLNTEAFF